What follows are 16 T cell receptor beta chains derived from one specimen sequenced in a study of blood T cell repertoires in COVID-19. Using immunoSEQ multiplex PCR, the repertoire was profiled, and TCRdb retains in-frame clones only, with some absent. The data show some 130,000 clones, 70% to 85% seen once. Sequencing was done on a sample of peripheral blood. Every receptor here comes from a man aged 60 to 75 with acute or convalescent COVID-19.

This sequence joins TRBV4-1 and TRBJ2-6; D may be TRBD2 (5 bases). This CDR3 has 17 residues. Trimming took 0 bases from V and 4 from J, leaving 13 bases between them. Germline CDR1 is MGHRA and CDR2 is YSYEKL. CDR3 DNA: TGCGCCAGCAGCCAAGAACGGCGGGTGAGCGGGGCCAACGTCCTGACTTTC. This codes for CASSQERRVSGANVLTF.

The CDR3 protein is CASSDGTGGSRAFF. In DNA form, the CDR3 reads TGTGCCAGCAGTGATGGGACAGGGGGATCAAGAGCTTTCTTT. The chain combines TRBV6-1 with TRBJ1-1, with 11 bases aligning to TRBD1. This CDR3 spans 14 amino acids. Trimming took 3 bases from V and 10 from J; bases not matched to a gene: 7. CDR1 is MNHNS, CDR2 SASEGT, per germline.

V and J are TRBV24-1 and TRBJ2-7; perhaps TRBD2 as D (5 bases). V was pared by 7 bases and J by 0 bases, with 15 bases between. CDR1 and CDR2 (germline): KGHDR, SFDVKD. The CDR3 covers 15 residues. The CDR3 sequence: CATSLSGSGSYEQYF. The DNA for the CDR3 is TGTGCCACCAGCCTCTCGGGATCTGGCTCCTACGAGCAGTACTTC.

This chain uses TRBV6-6 with TRBJ2-7, with D perhaps matching TRBD2 (5 bases). The CDR3 length is 12 residues. CDR1 and CDR2 from the germline V gene are MNHNY and SVGAGI (reference sequence). The V end was cut by 5 bases, the J end by 7 bases, with 12 bases between. The CDR3: CASSRSSGEQYF. DNA for the CDR3: TGTGCCAGCAGTCGATCATCGGGGGAGCAGTACTTC.

The chain uses TRBV19 and TRBJ1-4; a possible D gene is TRBD1 (6 bases). The CDR3 runs 17 residues. Germline CDR1 and CDR2: LNHDA and SQIVND (reference sequence). Trimming cost V 0 bases and J 1 base, with 12 bases left between them. The CDR3: CASSIEGAIVTNEKLFF. CDR3 coding DNA: TGTGCCAGTAGTATAGAGGGGGCCATCGTAACTAATGAAAAACTGTTTTTT.

This clone was seen more than once but under ten times. This chain's CDR3 is CASSQQIAGELFF. DNA for the CDR3: TGCGCCAGCAGCCAACAAATAGCCGGGGAGCTGTTTTTT. The chain joins TRBV4-3 to TRBJ2-2, with D unclear. Trimming took 2 bases from V and 6 from J, leaving 7 bases between them. This CDR3 has 13 residues. Germline CDR1 is LGHNA and CDR2 is YSLEER.

The CDR3 loop is CASSLEQGSTDTQYF. In nucleotides, the CDR3 is TGTGCCAGCAGCTTGGAACAGGGGAGCACAGATACGCAGTATTTT. The rearrangement uses TRBV5-5 and TRBJ2-3; 7 bases fit TRBD1. The V and J ends lost 0 bases and 0 bases, in that order; junction bases with no gene match: 1. The CDR3 is made up of 15 amino acids. The germline V gene encodes CDR1 SGHKS and CDR2 YYEKEE (reference sequence). The full variable domain, in which reference TRBV5-5 and TRBJ2-3 provide the parts outside the CDR3, is DAGVTQSPTHLIKTRGQQVTLRCSPISGHKSVSWYQQVLGQGPQFIFQYYEKEERGRGNFPDRFSARQFPNYSSELNVNALLLGDSALYLCASSLEQGSTDTQYFGPGTRLTVL.

This clone was recorded once. J is TRBJ2-2 and V is TRBV9; D is unresolved. The CDR3 totals 12 residues. CDR1 is SGDLS, CDR2 YYNGEE, per germline. Between the trimmed V and J ends, which lost 0 bases and 7 bases, there was a span of 4 bases. The CDR3 reads CASSVELGELFF. CDR3 DNA: TGTGCCAGCAGCGTAGAGCTCGGGGAGCTGTTTTTT.

This clone has just one count. The chain couples TRBV7-3 to TRBJ1-2; tentatively, D is TRBD1 (5 bases). V lost 5 bases and J lost 6, with 16 bases in between. The CDR3 spans 14 residues. In germline, CDR1 is SGHTA, CDR2 FQGTGA. The CDR3 coding sequence is TGTGCCAGCAGCCCACGACCAGGGTACGATGGCTACACCTTC. As protein: CASSPRPGYDGYTF.

This clone was seen a single time. The chain couples TRBV7-8 to TRBJ1-4; D remains unclear. There are 13 residues in the CDR3. Germline V lookup: CDR1 SGHVS, CDR2 FQNEAQ. Trimming removed 4 bases at V and 7 bases at J, with 10 bases between. The CDR3 is CASSWLGGEKLFF. CDR3 bases: TGTGCCAGCAGCTGGTTAGGCGGTGAAAAACTGTTTTTT.

This clone appeared a single time. The V gene is TRBV21-1, the J gene TRBJ1-2. TRBV21-1 is annotated as a pseudogene. This CDR3 is 12 amino acids long. CDR3 protein: CASTPRDYGYTF. CDR3 DNA: TGTGCCAGCACCCCGAGGGACTATGGCTACACCTTC.

The chain is built from TRBV4-2 and TRBJ2-4, with 7 bases that match TRBD1. V lost 0 bases and J lost 5; bases outside the gene matches: 4. The germline gives CDR1 LGHNA, CDR2 YNFKEQ. The CDR3 contains 15 residues. The CDR3 reads CASSQEGGEENIQYF. DNA for the CDR3: TGTGCCAGCAGCCAAGAAGGGGGCGAGGAAAACATTCAGTACTTC.

This clone came up many times. V gene TRBV11-3 combines with J gene TRBJ1-1; the D gene is possibly TRBD1 (6 bases). The CDR3 is 13 amino acids. Germline assignment: CDR1 SGHNT and CDR2 YENEEA. Trimming shortened V by 5 bases and J by 0 bases, and 7 bases separated the two germline ends. CDR3 sequence reads: CASSDRLNTEAFF. The DNA for the CDR3 is TGTGCCAGCAGCGACAGGCTGAACACTGAAGCTTTCTTT.

The genes are TRBV19 and TRBJ2-7, with 13 bases matching TRBD2. CDR3 size: 14 residues. The V and J ends lost 5 bases and 6 bases, in that order; junction bases with no gene match: 4. Germline V gene sequence: CDR1 LNHDA, CDR2 SQIVND (reference sequence). The DNA for the CDR3 is TGTGCCAGTAGTGTGAGGACTAGCGGGAGCGAGCAGTACTTC. Translating gives CASSVRTSGSEQYF. The variable domain in full, with the rest retrieved from reference TRBV19 and TRBJ2-7, is DGGITQSPKYLFRKEGQNVTLSCEQNLNHDAMYWYRQDPGQGLRLIYYSQIVNDFQKGDIAEGYSVSREKKESFPLTVTSAQKNPTAFYLCASSVRTSGSEQYFGPGTRLTVT.

This clone was seen more than once but under ten times. The V and J genes are TRBV19 and TRBJ1-5; D is ambiguous. Trimming left V 3 bases short and J 4 bases short, with 10 bases between. The CDR3 runs 14 residues. Germline V gene data show CDR1 as LNHDA and CDR2 as SQIVND (reference sequence). CDR3 nucleotides: TGTGCCAGTAGTATTGTAGAGGTAAATCAGCCCCAGCATTTT. It specifies CASSIVEVNQPQHF.

The V call is TRBV28, the J call TRBJ1-2, with D perhaps TRBD1 (5 bases). CDR3 length: 16 amino acids. CDR1 and CDR2 from the germline V gene are MDHEN and SYDVKM. Trimming shortened V by 1 base and J by 3 bases, and 15 bases separated the two germline ends. The CDR3 here is CASSLLGRLGDYGYTF. CDR3 in DNA: TGTGCCAGCAGTTTATTAGGGAGGTTGGGGGACTATGGCTACACCTTC.